Here is one TCR beta chain with its context. Its target antigen remains unknown. Nothing much larger sits one base from this clone, and base qualities are not available. Library generation was performed with 5' RACE. Sequencing took place on a NextSeq 500. Unique molecular identifiers were attached to individual cDNA molecules in the TCR library protocol so that sequencing error and PCR bias could be corrected. Both TCR alpha and beta chains were sequenced, and tight co-correlation was observed between alpha and beta sequence abundances in each sample. Turning to the authors' computational methods: Decombinator V4 was used to annotate TCR sequences for V gene, J gene and CDR3. TCRs were defined as expanded if a significant change between any two time points was detected under a Poisson model with p below 0.0001. TCR abundances were normalised to the total number of TCRs sequenced per sample and were expressed as counts per million. VDJdb, accessed 1 November 2021, was searched for CMV, EBV and SARS-CoV-2 annotated TCRs, excluding TCRs annotated for multiple antigens. TCRdb reran the public reads through fastp at Q25 and MiXCR, keeping productive beta chains. Rows with a matching CDR3 protein are joined into one entry that keeps the most common DNA and genes. TCRdb's processing, not the study's, gives the V and J calls here. In this sample the table shows over 85,000 distinct CDR3 sequences, around a sixth of which occur a single time. Roughly 1.3% of the sample rests with the top ten.

Set within a cohort of healthcare workers in London, UK, this nested case-control study involved weekly PCR testing of nasopharyngeal swabs along with blood sampling. Healthcare workers were recruited during the week of the UK lockdown, between 23 and 31 March 2020, and followed weekly for up to roughly 15 weeks. This entry belongs to a study of early T cells in non-severe SARS-CoV-2 infection (dated by TCRdb to the early 2020s). With regard to the full study: TCR sequencing used bulk RNA from unsorted whole blood, so alpha and beta chains could not be paired.

General conclusions and limits of the study: VDJdb matching was skewed toward anti-spike CD8 responses and likely underestimated virus-specific expansions by missing private and CD4 specificities.

Specimen: whole blood. This receptor was identified in an adult who was a healthcare worker with PCR-confirmed SARS-CoV-2 infection or an uninfected control (not recorded which).

The CDR3 region has the sequence CASSGTSGPRGTGELFF. The DNA sequence is TGTGCCAGTTCCGGGACTAGCGGTCCCAGAGGCACCGGGGAGCTGTTTTTT. The V and J segments used are TRBV19 and TRBJ2-2; 11 bases in the junction line up with TRBD2. Looking up the germline V gene (reference sequence) yields CDR1 LNHDA and CDR2 SQIVND. CDR3 length: 17 amino acids, cysteine to phenylalanine. The read is trimmed to its CDR3 DNA, 51 bases read in frame from base 1. From V the trimming removes 8 bases and from J it removes 4 bases, while the gene matches leave 12 bases of the junction unaccounted for.